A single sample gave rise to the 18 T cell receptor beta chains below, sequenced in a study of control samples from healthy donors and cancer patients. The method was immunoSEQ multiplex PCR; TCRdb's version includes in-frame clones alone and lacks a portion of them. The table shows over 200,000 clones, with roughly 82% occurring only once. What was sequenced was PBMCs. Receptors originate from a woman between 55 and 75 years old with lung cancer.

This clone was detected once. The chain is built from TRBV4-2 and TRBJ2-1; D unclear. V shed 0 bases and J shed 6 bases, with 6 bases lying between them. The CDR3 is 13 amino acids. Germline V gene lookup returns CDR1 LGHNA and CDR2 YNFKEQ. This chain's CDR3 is CASSQDIPNEQFF. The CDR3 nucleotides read TGTGCCAGCAGCCAAGATATCCCCAATGAGCAGTTCTTC.

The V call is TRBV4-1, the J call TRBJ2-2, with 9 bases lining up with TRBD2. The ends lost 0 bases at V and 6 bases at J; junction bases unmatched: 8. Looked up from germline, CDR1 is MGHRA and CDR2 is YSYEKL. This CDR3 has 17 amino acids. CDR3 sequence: CASSQELRSGSPGELFF. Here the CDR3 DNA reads TGCGCCAGCAGCCAAGAGTTACGTAGCGGGAGTCCCGGGGAGCTGTTTTTT.

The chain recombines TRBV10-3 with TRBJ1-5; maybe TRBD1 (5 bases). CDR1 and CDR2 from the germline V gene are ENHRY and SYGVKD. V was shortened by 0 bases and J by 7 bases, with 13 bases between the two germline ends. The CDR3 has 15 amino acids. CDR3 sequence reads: CAISESGLLGQPQHF. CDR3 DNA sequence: TGTGCCATCAGTGAGTCGGGACTGCTTGGGCAGCCCCAGCATTTT.

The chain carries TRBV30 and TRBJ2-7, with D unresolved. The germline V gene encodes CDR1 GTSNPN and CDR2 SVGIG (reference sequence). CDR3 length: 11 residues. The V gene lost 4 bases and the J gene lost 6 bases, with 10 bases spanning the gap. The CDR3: CAWTNKGEQYF. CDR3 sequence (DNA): TGTGCCTGGACCAACAAAGGCGAGCAGTACTTC.

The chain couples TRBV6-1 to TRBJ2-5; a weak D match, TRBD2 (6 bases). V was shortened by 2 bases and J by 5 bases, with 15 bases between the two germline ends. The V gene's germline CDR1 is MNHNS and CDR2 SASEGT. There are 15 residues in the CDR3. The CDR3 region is CASSESAGTGETQYF. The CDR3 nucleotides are TGTGCCAGCAGTGAATCGGCGGGGACTGGTGAGACCCAGTACTTC.

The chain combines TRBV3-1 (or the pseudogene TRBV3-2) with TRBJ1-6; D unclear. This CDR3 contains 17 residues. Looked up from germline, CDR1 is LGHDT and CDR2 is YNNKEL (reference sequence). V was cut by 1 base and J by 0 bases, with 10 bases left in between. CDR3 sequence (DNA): TGTGCCAGCAGCCAAGTTTTAAGGACCTCCTATAATTCACCCCTCCACTTT. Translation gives CASSQVLRTSYNSPLHF.

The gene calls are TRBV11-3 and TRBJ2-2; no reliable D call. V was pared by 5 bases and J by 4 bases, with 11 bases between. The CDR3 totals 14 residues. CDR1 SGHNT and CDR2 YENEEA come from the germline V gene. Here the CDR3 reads CASSLGSATGELFF. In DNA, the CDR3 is TGTGCCAGCAGCCTCGGTTCGGCCACCGGGGAGCTGTTTTTT.

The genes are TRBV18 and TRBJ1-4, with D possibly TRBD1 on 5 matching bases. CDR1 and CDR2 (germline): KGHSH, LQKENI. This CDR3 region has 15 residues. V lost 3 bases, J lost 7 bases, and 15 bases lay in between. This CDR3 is CASSPVRGTAEKLFF. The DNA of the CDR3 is TGTGCCAGCTCACCTGTTCGGGGGACGGCTGAAAAACTGTTTTTT.

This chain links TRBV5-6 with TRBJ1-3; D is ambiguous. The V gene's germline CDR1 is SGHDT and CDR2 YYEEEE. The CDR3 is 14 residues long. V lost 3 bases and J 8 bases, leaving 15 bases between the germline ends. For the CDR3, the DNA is TGTGCCAGCAGCTCGGGGTCTACCCGAGACACCATATATTTT. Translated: CASSSGSTRDTIYF.

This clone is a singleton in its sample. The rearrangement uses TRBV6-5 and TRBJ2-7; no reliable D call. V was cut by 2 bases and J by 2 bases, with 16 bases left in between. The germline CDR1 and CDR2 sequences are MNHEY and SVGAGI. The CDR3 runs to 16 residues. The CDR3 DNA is TGTGCCAGCAGTTACCCCCCCGTGGCCCCGACCTACGAGCAGTACTTC. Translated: CASSYPPVAPTYEQYF.

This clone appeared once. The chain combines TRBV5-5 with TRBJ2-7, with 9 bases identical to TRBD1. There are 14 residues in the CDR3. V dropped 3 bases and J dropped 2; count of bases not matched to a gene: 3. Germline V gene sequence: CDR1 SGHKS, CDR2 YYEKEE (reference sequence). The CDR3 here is CASSWGQGTYEQYF. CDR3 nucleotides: TGTGCCAGCAGCTGGGGACAGGGCACCTACGAGCAGTACTTC.

CDR3 sequence: CASSVAPGLAGGDEQFF. In nucleotides, the CDR3 is TGTGCCAGCAGCGTAGCCCCGGGACTAGCGGGAGGGGATGAGCAGTTCTTC. The V gene is TRBV9, the J gene TRBJ2-1; TRBD2 matches 16 bases. Trimming cost V 0 bases and J 8 bases; bases outside gene matches: 5. The CDR3 has 17 residues. The germline V gene encodes CDR1 SGDLS and CDR2 YYNGEE.

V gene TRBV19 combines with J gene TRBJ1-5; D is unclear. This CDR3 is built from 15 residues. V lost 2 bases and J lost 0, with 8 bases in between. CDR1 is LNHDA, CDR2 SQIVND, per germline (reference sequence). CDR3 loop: CASSITPYSNQPQHF. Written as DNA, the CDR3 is TGTGCCAGTAGTATAACACCTTATAGCAATCAGCCCCAGCATTTT.

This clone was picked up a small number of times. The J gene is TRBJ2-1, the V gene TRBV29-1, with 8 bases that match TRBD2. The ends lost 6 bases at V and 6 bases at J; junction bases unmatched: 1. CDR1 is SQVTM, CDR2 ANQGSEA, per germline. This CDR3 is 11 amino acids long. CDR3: CSVGTSNEQFF. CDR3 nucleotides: TGCAGCGTGGGGACTAGCAATGAGCAGTTCTTC.

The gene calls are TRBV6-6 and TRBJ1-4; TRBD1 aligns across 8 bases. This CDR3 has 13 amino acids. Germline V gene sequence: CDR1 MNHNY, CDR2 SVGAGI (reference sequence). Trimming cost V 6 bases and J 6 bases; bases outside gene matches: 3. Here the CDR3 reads CASRPGQDEKLFF. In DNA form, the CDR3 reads TGTGCCAGCAGGCCGGGACAGGATGAAAAACTGTTTTTT.

The CDR3 sequence: CASSHLGGSYEQYF. For the CDR3, the DNA is TGTGCCAGCAGCCACCTTGGGGGCTCCTACGAGCAGTACTTC. The chain joins TRBV14 to TRBJ2-7, with D perhaps matching TRBD1 or TRBD2 (5 bases each). The ends were cut back, 3 bases at V and 0 bases at J, with 9 bases in the middle. The CDR3 has 14 residues. The V gene's germline CDR1 is SGHDN and CDR2 FVKESK. Combining the CDR3 with reference TRBV14 and TRBJ2-7 gives the whole variable domain EAGVTQFPSHSVIEKGQTVTLRCDPISGHDNLYWYRRVMGKEIKFLLHFVKESKQDESGMPNNRFLAERTGGTYSTLKVQPAELEDSGVYFCASSHLGGSYEQYFGPGTRLTVT.

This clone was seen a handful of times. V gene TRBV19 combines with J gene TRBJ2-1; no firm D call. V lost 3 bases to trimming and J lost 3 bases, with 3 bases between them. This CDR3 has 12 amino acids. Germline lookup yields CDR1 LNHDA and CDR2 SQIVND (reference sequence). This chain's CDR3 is CASSIFYNEQFF. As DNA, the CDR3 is TGTGCCAGTAGTATTTTCTACAATGAGCAGTTCTTC.

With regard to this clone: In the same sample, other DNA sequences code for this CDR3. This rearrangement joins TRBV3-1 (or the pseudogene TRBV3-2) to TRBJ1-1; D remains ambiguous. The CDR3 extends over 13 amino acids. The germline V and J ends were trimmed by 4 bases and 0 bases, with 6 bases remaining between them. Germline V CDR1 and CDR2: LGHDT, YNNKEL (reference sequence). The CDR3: CASSPSLNTEAFF. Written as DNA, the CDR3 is TGTGCCAGCAGCCCAAGCCTGAACACTGAAGCTTTCTTT.